This TCR beta chain was obtained from a study of T cells in Graves' hyperthyroidism and ophthalmopathy. Study-wide points: Most thyroid-expanded clonotypes above 0.001 were also found in blood.

Absence of ophthalmopathy progression within 18 months defined stable Graves' hyperthyroidism. Any patient presenting with uncontrolled infection, other autoimmune disease, pregnancy or lactation was left out. Regions amplified from RNA transcripts were the TCR beta CDR3 regions. HTBI primers were the set used in a first-round RT-PCR of the TCR CDR3. TCRdb recomputed calls from the multiplex PCR reads with MiXCR, one row per CDR3 protein. The sample has about 710,000 distinct CDR3 sequences, less than 20% seen once. This clonotype was seen repeatedly, ten times or more. What it binds is not known. The length of the CDR3 is 15 residues. Trimming stripped 5 bases from V and 6 bases from J, with 16 bases between. The germline V gene has CDR1 SEHNR and CDR2 FQNEAQ (reference sequence).

The chain uses TRBV7-9 and TRBJ2-2, with D possibly TRBD2 on 6 matching bases. The sequencing sample was made of blood. The clonotype comes from a man aged 18 to 30 with Graves' hyperthyroidism. The CDR3 DNA is TGTGCCAGCAGCCCCCCCCCGGGAGTACCCGGGGAGCTGTTTTTT. Residues: CASSPPPGVPGELFF.